One and the same sample provided the 32 T cell receptor beta chains below, sequenced in a study of regulatory T cells in long-lasting Graves disease. Relying on iRepertoire HTBI primers and Arm-PCR of CDR3 regions, the team built TCR beta libraries. TCRdb fed the multiplex PCR reads into MiXCR, producing one record per CDR3 protein. The table records 400,000 to 500,000 distinct CDR3 sequences, about 15% of them present only once. Regarding time point: newly diagnosed GD, antithyroid drugs for less than 3 months. PBMC RNA served as the TCR library source. The same data also went into a second study, on T cells in Graves' hyperthyroidism and ophthalmopathy.

The sequenced sample was peripheral blood mononuclear cells (PBMCs), obtained at new diagnosis, from a patient treated with antithyroid drugs. Receptor source: a woman between 40 and 55 years old with Graves disease.

This rearrangement joins TRBV5-1 to TRBJ1-4; unclear D gene. The V and J ends lost 4 bases and 0 bases respectively, with 10 bases between them. Germline CDR1 and CDR2: SGHRS and YFSETQ. The CDR3 sequence is 15 residues long. CDR3 nucleotide sequence: TGCGCCAGCAGCCCGTCGGGCACAACTAATGAAAAACTGTTTTTT. This sequence encodes CASSPSGTTNEKLFF.

Ten or more counts support this clonotype. The chain couples TRBV5-1 to TRBJ2-2; TRBD2 matches 8 bases. V trimming: 1 base; J trimming: 4 bases; junction bases outside the gene matches: 12. Germline V gives CDR1 SGHRS, CDR2 YFSETQ. The CDR3 sequence is 18 residues long. The CDR3 is CASSLYPSGRGGTGELFF. CDR3 sequence (DNA): TGCGCCAGCAGCTTGTATCCCAGCGGGAGAGGAGGCACCGGGGAGCTGTTTTTT. Based on the CDR3 plus reference TRBV5-1 and TRBJ2-2, the full variable domain is KAGVTQTPRYLIKTRGQQVTLSCSPISGHRSVSWYQQTPGQGLQFLFEYFSETQRNKGNFPGRFSGRQFSNSRSEMNVSTLELGDSALYLCASSLYPSGRGGTGELFFGEGSRLTVL.

This clonotype came up many times. The rearrangement uses TRBV6-1 and TRBJ2-5; D may be TRBD2 (5 bases). Deletions cut 3 bases from V and 0 bases from J, with 11 bases between. Germline CDR1 reads MNHNS; CDR2 reads SASEGT. This CDR3 has 15 amino acids. CDR3 loop: CASSDGLLYQETQYF. The CDR3 DNA reads TGTGCCAGCAGTGATGGACTTCTGTACCAAGAGACCCAGTACTTC.

This clonotype was counted many times. V usage is TRBV2 and J usage is TRBJ2-7; D remains ambiguous. Germline V gene lookup returns CDR1 SNHLY and CDR2 FYNNEI. With 3 bases removed from V and 0 bases from J, the gap between germline ends came to 6 bases. The CDR3 is 13 residues long. DNA for the CDR3: TGTGCCAGCAGTGACAGCATCTCCTACGAGCAGTACTTC. Residues: CASSDSISYEQYF.

This clonotype was detected a few times. The rearrangement links TRBV6-5 to TRBJ1-1, with TRBD1 matching over 12 bases. There are 16 residues in the CDR3. From germline, CDR1 is MNHEY and CDR2 SVGAGI. With V trimmed by 4 bases and J by 0 bases, 3 bases remained unmatched. The CDR3 here is CASSFGTGGMNTEAFF. The DNA for the CDR3 is TGTGCCAGCAGTTTCGGGACAGGGGGCATGAACACTGAAGCTTTCTTT.

Ten or more counts support this clonotype. The chain couples TRBV18 to TRBJ2-1; weak D call: TRBD2 (6 bases). Germline CDR1 and CDR2: KGHSH and LQKENI. Trimming removed 3 bases at V and 10 bases at J, with 16 bases between. The CDR3 has 14 amino acids. The chain's CDR3 is CASSPGTLLQEQFF. The CDR3 nucleotides are TGTGCCAGCTCACCTGGGACTCTACTTCAGGAGCAGTTCTTC.

The table lists this clonotype with a few counts. The chain recombines TRBV15 with TRBJ2-1; 7 bases align to TRBD2. Germline CDR1 and CDR2: LNHNV and YYDKDF (reference sequence). The CDR3 covers 13 residues. J lost 10 bases, V lost 0 bases, and 3 bases had no gene match. The CDR3 DNA reads TGTGCCACCAGCAGAGAGAGGGGACTAGAGCAGTTCTTC. Its translation is CATSRERGLEQFF.

This clonotype occurred many times. The chain carries TRBV7-9 and TRBJ2-3; 11 bases match TRBD2. After removal of 5 bases from V and 3 bases from J, the junction contained 10 bases not matched to a gene. The germline V gene has CDR1 SEHNR and CDR2 FQNEAQ (reference sequence). The CDR3 runs to 17 residues. The chain's CDR3 is CASSHPTSGTATDTQYF. CDR3 nucleotide sequence: TGTGCCAGCAGCCATCCGACTAGCGGGACCGCGACAGATACGCAGTATTTT. Full variable domain (missing parts from reference TRBV7-9 and TRBJ2-3): DTGVSQNPRHKITKRGQNVTFRCDPISEHNRLYWYRQTLGQGPEFLTYFQNEAQLEKSRLLSDRFSAERPKGSFSTLEIQRTEQGDSAMYLCASSHPTSGTATDTQYFGPGTRLTVL.

In this sample, this clonotype turned up a few times. This rearrangement joins TRBV29-1 to TRBJ2-2; 8 nucleotides line up with TRBD2. There are 16 residues in the CDR3. The junction had 13 bases not matched to a gene; V was cut back by 4 bases and J by 6 bases. The germline V gene has CDR1 SQVTM and CDR2 ANQGSEA. CDR3 region: CSVGGWGTRFAGELFF. In DNA, the CDR3 is TGCAGCGTTGGGGGGTGGGGGACTAGGTTTGCCGGGGAGCTGTTTTTT.

The CDR3 sequence is CASSSMSGRHEQYF. CDR3 DNA: TGTGCCAGCAGCTCCATGTCCGGGAGGCACGAGCAGTACTTC. The chain employs TRBV11-3 and TRBJ2-7; 7 bases line up with TRBD2. Losses at the gene ends were 4 bases for V and 5 bases for J; bases not matched to a gene: 8. The CDR3 consists of 14 residues. Germline V gene data show CDR1 as SGHNT and CDR2 as YENEEA.

This clonotype was seen repeatedly, ten times or more. V usage is TRBV7-9 and J usage is TRBJ2-5; D uncertain. The CDR3 spans 15 residues. CDR1 SEHNR and CDR2 FQNEAQ come from the germline V gene (reference sequence). The V gene lost 0 bases and the J gene lost 1 base, with 9 bases spanning the gap. The CDR3 reads CASSLALQSQETQYF. The CDR3 nucleotides are TGTGCCAGCAGCTTAGCGTTACAGTCCCAAGAGACCCAGTACTTC.

This clonotype was counted ten times or more. V usage is TRBV27 and J usage is TRBJ2-1; 7 nucleotides match TRBD2. Germline V CDR1 and CDR2: MNHEY, SMNVEV (reference sequence). V trimming: 0 bases; J trimming: 6 bases; junction bases outside the gene matches: 17. The CDR3 extends over 19 amino acids. CDR3 sequence: CASSLSGLADPPPTNEQFF. The CDR3 coding sequence is TGTGCCAGCAGTTTATCGGGGCTAGCGGACCCTCCCCCGACCAATGAGCAGTTCTTC.

The chain's CDR3 is CASMERRDTEAFF. CDR3 nucleotides: TGTGCCAGTATGGAGAGGAGGGACACTGAAGCTTTCTTT. The V call is TRBV19, the J call TRBJ1-1; D gene unclear. V was cut by 7 bases and J by 3 bases, with 12 bases left in between. CDR3 length equals 13 residues. From germline, CDR1 is LNHDA and CDR2 SQIVND (reference sequence).

This clonotype was seen a single time. A far larger clone is a single base away, which makes a read error likely. The chain joins TRBV7-2 to TRBJ1-1; D not resolved. Germline V CDR1 and CDR2: SGHTA, FQGNSA. The CDR3 has 14 amino acids. Trimming pared 6 bases from V and 4 bases from J, leaving 15 bases between. The CDR3 here is CASRYRDLSTEAFF. For the CDR3, the DNA is TGTGCCAGCAGATACCGGGATCTAAGCACTGAAGCTTTCTTT.

V and J are TRBV7-9 and TRBJ1-2, with D hard to call. Deletions cut 5 bases from V and 7 bases from J, with 8 bases between. The CDR3 totals 11 residues. Germline V gives CDR1 SEHNR, CDR2 FQNEAQ (reference sequence). For the CDR3, the DNA is TGTGCCAGCAGCATCGGGGTTGGCTACACCTTC. Protein: CASSIGVGYTF.

On this clonotype: One base away lies a much larger clone, so this may be a sequencing read error. J is TRBJ2-2 and V is TRBV27; D remains ambiguous. The CDR3 extends over 12 amino acids. Germline assignment: CDR1 MNHEY and CDR2 SMNVEV (reference sequence). The CDR3 bases are TGTACCAGCAGCTGGGCGTCCGGGGAGCTGTTTTTT. Encoded protein: CTSSWASGELFF.

The sample holds a few counts of this clonotype. CDR3 nucleotides: TGTGCCAGCAGCTTACGGCAGGGGGCGGCGGGGGCCAACGTCCTGACTTTC. Translating it yields CASSLRQGAAGANVLTF. The chain employs TRBV7-3 and TRBJ2-6; 8 positions match TRBD1. CDR1 is SGHTA and CDR2 is FQGTGA in the germline V gene. The junction had 7 bases not matched to a gene; V was cut back by 2 bases and J by 4 bases. The CDR3 totals 17 residues.

This clonotype has only a few counts. The rearrangement joins TRBV6-2 or TRBV6-3 to TRBJ2-1; D might be TRBD2 (6 bases). This CDR3 contains 15 residues. CDR1 is MNHEY, CDR2 SVGEGT, per germline. Trimming took off 6 bases at V and 2 bases at J, with 14 bases between the two ends. CDR3 loop: CASSRGWGAYNEQFF. Written as DNA, the CDR3 is TGTGCCAGCAGCCGCGGGTGGGGGGCCTACAATGAGCAGTTCTTC.

This clonotype was seen ten or more times. The chain employs TRBV20-1 and TRBJ1-2, with 9 positions matching TRBD1. Germline V gives CDR1 DFQATT, CDR2 SNEGSKA (reference sequence). With V trimmed by 5 bases and J by 7 bases, 2 bases remained unmatched. CDR3 length: 11 residues. The CDR3 bases are TGCAGTGCTTGGGACAGGGTTGGCTACACCTTC. Translation gives CSAWDRVGYTF.

Comment on this clonotype: An end of the junction differs from the germline gene, which may be a read error. In nucleotides, the CDR3 is TGCGCCAGCGGCCACCGACAGGGACGGTACAATGAGCAGTTCTTC. Protein product: CASGHRQGRYNEQFF. This chain joins TRBV4-1 and TRBJ2-1, with 7 bases identical to TRBD1. The CDR3 covers 15 residues. Germline V gene data show CDR1 as MGHRA and CDR2 as YSYEKL.

This clonotype showed up many times. The gene calls are TRBV27 and TRBJ1-2; D possibly corresponds to TRBD1 (6 bases). Germline V gives CDR1 MNHEY, CDR2 SMNVEV (reference sequence). There are 13 residues in the CDR3. V shed 8 bases and J shed 4 bases, with 14 bases lying between them. CDR3 sequence: CASGRQELYGYTF. CDR3 in DNA: TGTGCCAGCGGGAGACAGGAGCTCTATGGCTACACCTTC.

This clonotype appeared many times. The rearrangement uses TRBV15 and TRBJ2-7, with D uncertain. This CDR3 contains 12 residues. Germline lookup yields CDR1 LNHNV and CDR2 YYDKDF (reference sequence). V was clipped by 4 bases and J by 2 bases, with 6 bases between them. The CDR3 spells CATSNVPYEQYF. Written as DNA, the CDR3 is TGTGCCACCAGCAACGTCCCCTACGAGCAGTACTTC.

A note on this clonotype: This could be a read error, since a much larger clone is one nucleotide away. The V and J genes are TRBV18 and TRBJ2-3, with 7 bases lining up with TRBD1. The CDR3 covers 15 residues. CDR1 and CDR2 from the germline V gene are KGHSH and LQKENI. Trimming at V came to 8 bases and at J to 4 bases, leaving 12 bases not matched to a gene. The chain's CDR3 is CASPASPQGPDTQYF. CDR3 coding DNA: TGTGCCAGCCCAGCATCTCCACAGGGGCCAGATACGCAGTATTTT.

This clonotype occurred many times. The gene calls are TRBV27 and TRBJ2-2; no reliable D call. The germline V gene encodes CDR1 MNHEY and CDR2 SMNVEV (reference sequence). V lost 6 bases and J 7 bases, leaving 12 bases between the germline ends. The CDR3 covers 13 residues. CDR3 residues: CASRPSGFGELFF. CDR3 nucleotide sequence: TGTGCCAGCAGGCCCTCGGGTTTCGGGGAGCTGTTTTTT.

This clonotype was seen at least ten times. The genes are TRBV2 and TRBJ1-1; no clear D. Germline V CDR1 and CDR2: SNHLY, FYNNEI. The CDR3 length is 15 residues. Trimming took 1 base from V and 3 from J, leaving 12 bases between them. The DNA of the CDR3 is TGTGCCAGCAGTGAAGGCGGAGGACCTCACACTGAAGCTTTCTTT. It translates to CASSEGGGPHTEAFF. Full variable domain (rest looked up from reference TRBV2 and TRBJ1-1): EPEVTQTPSHQVTQMGQEVILRCVPISNHLYFYWYRQILGQKVEFLVSFYNNEISEKSEIFDDQFSVERPDGSNFTLKIRSTKLEDSAMYFCASSEGGGPHTEAFFGQGTRLTVV.

This clonotype appeared many times. The DNA of the CDR3 is TGTGCCAGCAGCTTGGCGGTCGACGCGATGGGTAATGAGCAGTTCTTC. It codes for CASSLAVDAMGNEQFF. The chain employs TRBV5-5 and TRBJ2-1; D is undetermined. V was pared by 0 bases and J by 7 bases, with 17 bases between. The germline gives CDR1 SGHKS, CDR2 YYEKEE (reference sequence). This CDR3 contains 16 residues.

This clonotype was seen repeatedly, ten times or more. The chain links TRBV19 to TRBJ1-2; no clear D gene. V was cut by 6 bases and J by 3 bases, with 8 bases left in between. Per germline, CDR1 LNHDA and CDR2 SQIVND (reference sequence). The CDR3 has 12 residues. CDR3 protein: CASSHKDYGYTF. In DNA, the CDR3 is TGTGCCAGTAGCCATAAGGACTATGGCTACACCTTC.

This clonotype has a count of ten or more. The chain links TRBV28 to TRBJ2-3; tentatively, D is TRBD1 (7 bases). The CDR3 runs to 13 residues. V dropped 8 bases and J dropped 5 bases, with 14 bases sitting between them. The germline V gene has CDR1 MDHEN and CDR2 SYDVKM. For the CDR3, the DNA is TGTGCCAGCCGCTTTCAGGGGGGAGATACGCAGTATTTT. It encodes CASRFQGGDTQYF.

This clonotype has just a few counts. The chain uses TRBV28 and TRBJ2-6; D is unresolved. The CDR3 contains 17 residues. Germline V CDR1 and CDR2: MDHEN, SYDVKM. V was shortened by 4 bases and J by 0 bases, with 13 bases between the two germline ends. The DNA for the CDR3 is TGTGCCAGCAGTTCTAGAGACACGTTCTCTGGGGCCAACGTCCTGACTTTC. This codes for CASSSRDTFSGANVLTF.

This clonotype appeared many times. This chain links TRBV11-3 with TRBJ2-5, with TRBD2 as a possible D gene (7 bases). The V end lost 5 bases, the J end lost 2 bases, and 15 bases lay between the germline ends. From germline, CDR1 is SGHNT and CDR2 YENEEA. The CDR3 covers 15 residues. The CDR3, as DNA: TGTGCCAGCAGCCTGGGGGGGACAAAGCAAGAGACCCAGTACTTC. Protein product: CASSLGGTKQETQYF.

This clonotype was counted many times. This rearrangement joins TRBV7-9 to TRBJ2-7; 8 bases are a match to TRBD1. The V gene's germline CDR1 is SEHNR and CDR2 FQNEAQ (reference sequence). V lost 5 bases and J lost 1; bases outside the gene matches: 10. The CDR3 spans 16 residues. CDR3 protein: CASSPYLGTGSYEQYF. In nucleotides, the CDR3 is TGTGCCAGCAGCCCGTATCTGGGGACAGGTTCCTACGAGCAGTACTTC.

The chain carries TRBV10-2 and TRBJ2-1; TRBD2 matches at 7 bases. The junction had 6 bases not matched to a gene; V was cut back by 6 bases and J by 4 bases. The CDR3 contains 14 residues. CDR1 and CDR2 from the germline V gene are WSHSY and SAAADI. The chain's CDR3 is CASRSGVTYNEQFF. The CDR3 region has the DNA TGCGCCAGCAGAAGCGGGGTGACTTACAATGAGCAGTTCTTC.